One and the same sample provided the 5 T cell receptor beta chains below, sequenced in a study of T-cell memory formation after mild COVID-19. TCRdb reanalysed the 5' RACE reads using MiXCR and keeps one entry per CDR3 protein. The table lists 300,000 to 350,000 distinct CDR3 sequences, approximately 19% of them singletons. Specimen: PBMCs or a T cell subset sorted from them (not recorded which). Receptor source: a young man who had mild COVID-19 (a few samples of this study predate the infection). Cell type and time point are not known.

This clonotype was detected a few times. The chain employs TRBV9 and TRBJ2-5; 8 bases are a match to TRBD2. This CDR3 comprises 15 residues. Germline CDR1 and CDR2: SGDLS and YYNGEE. With V trimmed by 0 bases and J by 7 bases, 8 bases remained unmatched. Here the CDR3 reads CASSVAGGDRGTQYF. As DNA, the CDR3 is TGTGCCAGCAGCGTAGCGGGAGGGGACCGAGGGACCCAGTACTTC.

This clonotype is a singleton in its sample. The V and J genes are TRBV19 and TRBJ2-7; a possible D gene is TRBD2 (5 bases). V gave up 7 bases and J gave up 3 bases, with 19 bases separating them. The CDR3 runs to 15 residues. The germline gives CDR1 LNHDA, CDR2 SQIVND (reference sequence). CDR3: CASKKQDSAYYEQYF. The CDR3 coding sequence is TGTGCCAGTAAGAAGCAGGACTCGGCGTACTACGAGCAGTACTTC.

There are a few counts of this clonotype. The chain is built from TRBV12-3 or TRBV12-4 and TRBJ2-2; TRBD1 agrees at 9 bases. The length of the CDR3 is 13 residues. V trimming: 11 bases; J trimming: 1 base; junction bases outside the gene matches: 2. This chain's CDR3 is CAGGQGNTGELFF. The CDR3 coding sequence is TGTGCCGGGGGACAGGGGAACACCGGGGAGCTGTTTTTT.

This clonotype was counted only a few times. The chain is built from TRBV12-3 or TRBV12-4 and TRBJ1-1; no firm D call. The CDR3 has 15 amino acids. V gave up 6 bases and J gave up 3 bases, with 17 bases separating them. Here the CDR3 DNA reads TGTGCCAGCAGCCTTAGACCTGACGGTCACACTGAAGCTTTCTTT. Encoded protein: CASSLRPDGHTEAFF.

The chain combines TRBV10-1 with TRBJ2-7; D might be TRBD1 (5 bases). This CDR3 has 11 amino acids. Trimming pared 6 bases from V and 2 bases from J, leaving 5 bases between. The germline V gene encodes CDR1 WNHNN and CDR2 SYGVQD (reference sequence). Written as DNA, the CDR3 is TGCGCCAGCAGGACAGCCTACGAGCAGTACGTC. It specifies CASRTAYEQYV.